This TCR beta chain is from a study of T cells in Graves' hyperthyroidism and ophthalmopathy. Study-level results: Blood held most thyroid clonotypes expanded above 0.001 frequency. Separating ophthalmopathy from stable hyperthyroidism was achieved by a 13 V-J model.

From RNA transcripts, TCR beta CDR3 regions were amplified. A set of HTBI primers served as the primers for a first-round RT-PCR of the TCR CDR3. MiXCR was run by TCRdb on the multiplex PCR reads, yielding one entry per CDR3 protein. The profile shows approximately 30,000 distinct CDR3 sequences, 45% to 55% of them singletons. The trim removed 2 bases at V and 6 bases at J, leaving 4 bases unmatched. Looked up from germline, CDR1 is SGHRS and CDR2 is YFSETQ. The CDR3 extends over 13 amino acids. This clonotype showed up many times. Its antigen is unidentified. A patient was excluded if there was uncontrolled infection, other autoimmune disease, pregnancy or lactation. Isolation of PBMCs was performed on about 10 ml fresh peripheral blood.

The clonotype comes from a woman aged 40 to 50 with Graves' ophthalmopathy. The rearrangement uses TRBV5-1 and TRBJ1-1; TRBD1 agrees at 7 bases. The sequenced sample was blood. This chain's CDR3 is CASSLGGRAEAFF. Here the CDR3 DNA reads TGCGCCAGCAGCTTAGGGGGCAGGGCTGAAGCTTTCTTT.